This entry describes one T cell receptor (beta chain). This entry comes from a study of OX40 agonist ivuxolimab in advanced cancers. Looking at the study overall: Three patients got partial responses; one had hepatocellular carcinoma and two had cutaneous melanoma.

The CDR3 contains 15 residues. Trimming pared 2 bases from V and 6 bases from J, leaving 14 bases between. Germline CDR1 and CDR2: SGDLS and YYNGEE. TCRdb keeps only in-frame clones here, not all; method: immunoSEQ multiplex PCR. The profile covers 65,000 to 85,000 clones, with approximately 90% appearing a single time and roughly 0.18% taken by the ten largest. Source: CD4+ or CD8+ T cells sorted from blood, taken in a trial of the OX40 agonist ivuxolimab. This chain links TRBV9 with TRBJ2-2, with D uncertain. This TCR was recovered from an adult with an advanced solid tumor such as melanoma, head and neck, liver or kidney cancer. This chain's CDR3 is CASSVLGWQAGELFF. CDR3 DNA: TGTGCCAGCAGCGTCTTGGGGTGGCAGGCCGGGGAGCTGTTTTTT.